This TCR beta chain was documented in a study of T-cell memory formation after mild COVID-19. Background on the study: Most TCR clusters belonged to a single donor. Findings and limits, study-wide: CD4/CD8 balance held among clones contracting day 15 to 85, and later expanders leaned CD4+. Confirmation of SARS-CoV-2 specificity was lacking for second-wave clones peaking day 37.

Trimming pared 7 bases from V and 4 bases from J, leaving 14 bases between. The CDR3 extends over 14 amino acids. Germline V gives CDR1 MNHEY, CDR2 SVGAGI. The TCR alpha and TCR beta cDNA libraries, bearing sample barcodes and UMIs, were generated by 5'RACE using constant-segment primers. Using its own MiXCR run on the 5' RACE reads, TCRdb lists one record per CDR3 protein. The table lists 560,000 or so distinct CDR3 sequences, around 15% of them singletons, with about 7.4% in the top ten. This clonotype has just a few counts. The antigen remains unidentified. The source material was PBMCs or a T cell subset sorted from them (not recorded which). This receptor was identified in an adult woman who had mild COVID-19 (a few samples of this study predate the infection). Cell type and time point are not known. The chain uses TRBV6-5 and TRBJ2-4; the D is unclear. In nucleotides, the CDR3 is TGTGCCAGCAAAAAGTCGGGCTTAAAAAACATTCAGTACTTC. Protein: CASKKSGLKNIQYF.